This T cell receptor (beta chain) stems from a study of blood T cell repertoires in COVID-19. Study context: The origin of the acute and convalescent COVID-19 samples was the United States, Italy and Spain.

The sample holds a few counts of this clone. In the original processing: Amplifying reference gene primers gave estimates of nucleated cell counts. TCRdb's table, derived via immunoSEQ multiplex PCR, lists solely in-frame clones and lacks some. V, J and clone size reflect that table, while D and trimming were determined from the DNA. The top ten clones hold around 8% of a sample with roughly 170,000 clones, 79% of them seen once. Trimming cost V 3 bases and J 5 bases, with 7 bases left between them. From germline, CDR1 is KGHSH and CDR2 LQKENI. This CDR3 region has 12 residues. Followed over time, Seattle patients had been enrolled while infection was active.

The receptor was derived from a woman aged 60-75 years with COVID-19, enrolled during active disease. The sample was peripheral blood. V usage is TRBV18 and J usage is TRBJ2-5; D is undetermined. CDR3 loop: CASSPTGETQYF. The CDR3 nucleotides are TGTGCCAGCTCACCCACCGGGGAGACCCAGTACTTC.